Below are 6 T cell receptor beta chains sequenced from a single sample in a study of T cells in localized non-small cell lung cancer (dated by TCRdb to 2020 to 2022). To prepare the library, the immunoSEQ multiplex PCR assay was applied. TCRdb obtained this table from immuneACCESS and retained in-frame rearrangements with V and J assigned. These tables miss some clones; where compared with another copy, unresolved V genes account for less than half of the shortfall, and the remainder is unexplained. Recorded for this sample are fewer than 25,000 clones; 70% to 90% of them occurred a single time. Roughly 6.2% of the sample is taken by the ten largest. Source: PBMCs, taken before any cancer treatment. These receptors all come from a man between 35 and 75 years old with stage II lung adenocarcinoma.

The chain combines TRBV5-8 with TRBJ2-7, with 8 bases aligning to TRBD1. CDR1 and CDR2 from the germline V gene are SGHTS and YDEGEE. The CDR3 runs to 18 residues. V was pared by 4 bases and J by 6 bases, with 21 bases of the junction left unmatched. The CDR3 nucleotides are TGTGCCAGCAGCCTTTTGAGACGGACAGGGCCTACCCTCGGCGAGCAGTACTTC. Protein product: CASSLLRRTGPTLGEQYF.

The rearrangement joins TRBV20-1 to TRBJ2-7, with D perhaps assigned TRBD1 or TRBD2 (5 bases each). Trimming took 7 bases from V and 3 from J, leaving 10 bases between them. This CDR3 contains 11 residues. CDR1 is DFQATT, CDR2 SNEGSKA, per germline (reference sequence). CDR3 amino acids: CSVRGHYEQYF. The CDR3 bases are TGCAGTGTGAGGGGCCACTACGAGCAGTACTTC.

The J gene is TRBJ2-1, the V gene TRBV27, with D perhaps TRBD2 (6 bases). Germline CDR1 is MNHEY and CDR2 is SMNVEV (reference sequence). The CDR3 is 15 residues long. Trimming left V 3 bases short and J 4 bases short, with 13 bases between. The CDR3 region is CASSFYRGSYNEQFF. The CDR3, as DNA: TGTGCCAGCAGTTTTTACCGGGGGTCATACAATGAGCAGTTCTTC.

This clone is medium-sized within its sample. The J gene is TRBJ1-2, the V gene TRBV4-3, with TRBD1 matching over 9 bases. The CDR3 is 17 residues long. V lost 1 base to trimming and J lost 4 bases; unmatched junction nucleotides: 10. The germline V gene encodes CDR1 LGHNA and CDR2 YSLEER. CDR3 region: CASSQGAGGQGFYGYTF. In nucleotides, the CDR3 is TGCGCCAGCAGCCAAGGGGCTGGGGGACAGGGTTTCTATGGCTACACCTTC.

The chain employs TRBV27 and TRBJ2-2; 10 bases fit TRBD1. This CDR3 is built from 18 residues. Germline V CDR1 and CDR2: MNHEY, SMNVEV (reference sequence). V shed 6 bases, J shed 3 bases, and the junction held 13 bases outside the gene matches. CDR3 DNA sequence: TGTGCCAGCAGCCATCGGACAGCCGGGACAGGGGACACCGGGGAGCTGTTTTTT. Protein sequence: CASSHRTAGTGDTGELFF.

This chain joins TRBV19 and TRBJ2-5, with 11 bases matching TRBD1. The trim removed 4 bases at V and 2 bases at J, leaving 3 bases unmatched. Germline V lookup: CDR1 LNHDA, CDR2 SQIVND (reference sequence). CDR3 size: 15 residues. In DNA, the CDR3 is TGTGCCAGTAGTACAGGGGACAGGGGGCAAGAGACCCAGTACTTC. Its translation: CASSTGDRGQETQYF.